This record concerns one TCR beta chain sequence. This may be a read error: a much more frequent sequence differs by one nucleotide. No cell sorting was done before RNA was extracted from the tissue. More than 3 cm separated this lung sample from the edge of the tumor. These data are taken from a study of tumor and adjacent non-tumor tissue in lung cancer. Three rounds of nested PCR, following a modified ARM-PCR protocol, produced the TCRbeta library. TCRdb reprocessed the multiplex PCR reads via MiXCR and lists one record per CDR3 protein. The data contain 40,000 to 45,000 distinct CDR3 sequences, roughly 66% of them seen just once; the ten biggest clones take up less than 55%. Germline V lookup: CDR1 SQVTM, CDR2 ANQGSEA. CDR3 length: 14 amino acids.

This TCR came from a man aged 45-60 years with non-small cell lung cancer. The chain employs TRBV29-1 and TRBJ2-7, with TRBD2 matching 11 bases. Sequenced input: distant non-tumor lung tissue. The CDR3 loop reads CSVETSGRRTEQCF. CDR3 in DNA: TGCAGCGTTGAAACTAGCGGGAGAAGGACCGAGCAGTGCTTC.